This TCR beta chain derives from a study of blood T cell repertoires in COVID-19. Study at large: Material from acute and convalescent COVID-19 was sourced from the United States, Italy and Spain.

Participants came from some 23 US areas, aged roughly 18 to 90 years. Participants' own reports of clinical history determined their cohort assignment. Two negative PCRs, clearance, or symptom resolution were required of recovered Cohort 3 donors. Germline values: CDR1 SGDLS, CDR2 YYNGEE. The CDR3 loop spans 15 amino acids. Germline trimming cut 1 base from V and 8 bases from J; bases unmatched to any gene: 7. Libraries were prepared by immunoSEQ multiplex PCR; TCRdb keeps only in-frame clonotypes and omits some of them. The sample comprises just under 250,000 clones, 75% to 90% of which are singletons, and about 4% rests with the top ten.

The receptor was isolated from a woman aged 25-40 years who had recovered from COVID-19. The chain is built from TRBV9 and TRBJ2-2; TRBD1 aligns across 8 bases. Sequenced input: PBMCs or T cells enriched from blood (not recorded which). The CDR3 region has the DNA TGTGCCAGCAGCGTACGTGGACAGGGAGCGGGGGAGCTGTTTTTT. Protein product: CASSVRGQGAGELFF.